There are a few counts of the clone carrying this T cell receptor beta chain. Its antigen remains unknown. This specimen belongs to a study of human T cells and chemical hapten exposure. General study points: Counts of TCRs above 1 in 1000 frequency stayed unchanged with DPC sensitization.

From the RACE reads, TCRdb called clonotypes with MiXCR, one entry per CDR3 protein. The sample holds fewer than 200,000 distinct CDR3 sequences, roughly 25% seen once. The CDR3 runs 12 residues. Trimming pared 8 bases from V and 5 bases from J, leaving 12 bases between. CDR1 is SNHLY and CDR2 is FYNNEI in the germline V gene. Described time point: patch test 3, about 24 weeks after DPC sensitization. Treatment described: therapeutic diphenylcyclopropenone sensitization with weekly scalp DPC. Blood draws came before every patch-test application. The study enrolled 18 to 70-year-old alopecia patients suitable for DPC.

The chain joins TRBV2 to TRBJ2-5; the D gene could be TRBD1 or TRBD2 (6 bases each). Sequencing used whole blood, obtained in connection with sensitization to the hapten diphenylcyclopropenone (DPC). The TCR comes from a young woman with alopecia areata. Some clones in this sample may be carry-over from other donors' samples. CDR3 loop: CASPWGAETQYF. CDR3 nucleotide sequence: TGTGCCAGCCCGTGGGGGGCGGAGACCCAGTACTTC.